Each of the 30 T cell receptor beta chains below was sequenced from the same sample in a study of shared clonotypes between healthy human individuals. Assay used: immunoSEQ multiplex PCR; TCRdb lists only in-frame clones, some missing. The sample holds 2 million to 2.5 million clones, 93% seen once. In the naive CD8 group, cells lacked CD45RO and were positively selected for CCR7, so terminally differentiated effector memory CD45RA+ cells were left out. What was sequenced was naive CD8+ T cells from PBMCs. The source of these receptors is a man aged 18 to 29 in good health. Some clones in this sample may be carry-over from other donors' samples.

This clone has just one count. The J gene is TRBJ2-3, the V gene TRBV28; no clear D. Trimming took 5 bases from V and 2 from J, leaving 17 bases between them. Germline assignment: CDR1 MDHEN and CDR2 SYDVKM. The CDR3 has 16 residues. In DNA form, the CDR3 reads TGTGCCAGCAGTCTTACCCGGTCTAGACCCACAGATACGCAGTATTTT. It is translated as CASSLTRSRPTDTQYF.

The chain recombines TRBV7-3 with TRBJ2-7, with 8 bases lining up with TRBD1. There are 15 residues in the CDR3. CDR1 SGHTA and CDR2 FQGTGA come from the germline V gene. V lost 1 base to trimming and J lost 5 bases; unmatched junction nucleotides: 7. The CDR3 DNA sequence: TGTGCCAGCAGCTTAATAGCAGGGGGCCGGGACGAGCAGTACTTC. This encodes CASSLIAGGRDEQYF.

The V call is TRBV2, the J call TRBJ2-4; tentatively, D is TRBD2 (6 bases). V was trimmed by 0 bases and J by 11 bases, leaving 20 bases between them. This CDR3 region has 16 residues. The germline gives CDR1 SNHLY, CDR2 FYNNEI. The CDR3 DNA follows: TGTGCCAGCAGTGAAGCGCGGGGTCCAAACGGCGGTCTTCAGTACTTC. Protein product: CASSEARGPNGGLQYF.

The chain recombines TRBV5-1 with TRBJ1-4; 7 positions match TRBD1. Germline trimming cut 6 bases from V and 0 bases from J; bases unmatched to any gene: 14. The CDR3 runs to 18 residues. Germline V CDR1 and CDR2: SGHRS, YFSETQ. CDR3 DNA: TGCGCCAGCAAAGCTCGGGCGGGACAGCTTGCAACTAATGAAAAACTGTTTTTT. This gives the protein CASKARAGQLATNEKLFF.

The rearrangement uses TRBV2 and TRBJ2-7, with a possible D match to TRBD1 (5 bases). This CDR3 comprises 16 residues. Trimming took off 10 bases at V and 3 bases at J, with 25 bases between the two ends. CDR1 and CDR2 (germline): SNHLY, FYNNEI. The CDR3 is CATSPADGQVYYEQYF. The CDR3 DNA follows: TGTGCCACCTCGCCCGCCGATGGACAAGTTTACTACGAGCAGTACTTC.

V and J are TRBV2 and TRBJ2-1; maybe TRBD2 (6 bases). Trimming shortened V by 6 bases and J by 4 bases, and 19 bases separated the two germline ends. The CDR3 extends over 16 amino acids. Germline CDR1 reads SNHLY; CDR2 reads FYNNEI. The CDR3 loop reads CASSQMWGVEYNEQFF. CDR3 coding DNA: TGTGCCAGCAGCCAAATGTGGGGGGTGGAGTACAATGAGCAGTTCTTC.

The rearrangement uses TRBV7-6 and TRBJ2-7, with a possible D match to TRBD1 (5 bases). Deletions cut 0 bases from V and 0 bases from J, with 18 bases between. The germline CDR1 and CDR2 sequences are SGHVS and FNYEAQ. The CDR3 sequence is 18 residues long. The CDR3: CASSLAQKGQGLSYEQYF. Written as DNA, the CDR3 is TGTGCCAGCAGCTTAGCGCAAAAAGGGCAGGGCCTCTCCTACGAGCAGTACTTC. The full variable domain, in which reference TRBV7-6 and TRBJ2-7 provide the parts outside the CDR3, is GAGVSQSPRYKVTKRGQDVALRCDPISGHVSLYWYRQALGQGPEFLTYFNYEAQQDKSGLPNDRFSAERPEGSISTLTIQRTEQRDSAMYRCASSLAQKGQGLSYEQYFGPGTRLTVT.

This clone was seen once. This chain connects TRBV25-1 to TRBJ2-5; the D gene is possibly TRBD2 (5 bases). The DNA end lines up better with TRBJ2-7; the J call may be wrong. CDR1 MGHDK and CDR2 SYGVNS come from the germline V gene. The CDR3 runs to 12 residues. CDR3 sequence reads: CASRDPAGEQYF. In DNA form, the CDR3 reads TGTGCCAGCAGAGATCCGGCGGGCGAGCAGTACTTC.

The chain couples TRBV6-5 to TRBJ2-1; 12 nucleotides align to TRBD2. This CDR3 is built from 15 residues. Trimming cost V 6 bases and J 7 bases; bases outside gene matches: 7. Germline V gives CDR1 MNHEY, CDR2 SVGAGI. CDR3 in amino acids: CASRLAGGTLNEQFF. In nucleotides, the CDR3 is TGTGCCAGCAGGCTAGCGGGAGGGACCCTTAATGAGCAGTTCTTC.

The V call is TRBV6-6, the J call TRBJ2-7; D gene unclear. CDR3 length: 15 residues. The V and J ends lost 2 bases and 5 bases respectively, with 16 bases between them. Germline V gene lookup returns CDR1 MNHNY and CDR2 SVGAGI (reference sequence). DNA for the CDR3: TGTGCCAGCAGTTACCGACACCGGGTGTATGACGAGCAGTACTTC. Protein sequence: CASSYRHRVYDEQYF.

The V gene is TRBV11-2, the J gene TRBJ2-7; D gene ambiguous. CDR1 is SGHAT, CDR2 FQNNGV, per germline. Trimming shortened V by 2 bases and J by 3 bases, and 14 bases separated the two germline ends. CDR3 length: 15 residues. This CDR3 reads CASSLSTKGSYEQYF. CDR3 coding DNA: TGTGCCAGCAGCTTAAGTACAAAAGGAAGCTACGAGCAGTACTTC.

This clone has just one count. The CDR3 is CASSGGLDYGYTF. The CDR3 DNA follows: TGTGCCAGCAGCGGGGGACTGGACTATGGCTACACCTTC. The rearrangement joins TRBV7-8 to TRBJ1-2; a possible D gene is TRBD1 (5 bases). Germline V gives CDR1 SGHVS, CDR2 FQNEAQ. The CDR3 sequence is 13 residues long. Trimming pared 5 bases from V and 3 bases from J, leaving 10 bases between.

The chain has TRBV7-9 and TRBJ2-3; weak D call: TRBD2 (6 bases). Trimming removed 6 bases from V and 1 base from J, with 14 bases in between. The CDR3 has 15 amino acids. Germline assignment: CDR1 SEHNR and CDR2 FQNEAQ (reference sequence). CDR3 sequence reads: CASRDGASGTDTQYF. The CDR3 DNA sequence: TGTGCCAGCAGAGATGGGGCTAGCGGCACAGATACGCAGTATTTT.

The rearrangement links TRBV5-4 to TRBJ2-1, with 12 nucleotides matching TRBD2. The V gene end was trimmed by 4 bases and the J gene end by 10 bases; junction bases not matched to a gene: 9. Germline V gives CDR1 SGHNT, CDR2 YYREEE (reference sequence). The CDR3 is 15 amino acids. The CDR3, as DNA: TGTGCCAGCAGCCTGGGACTAGCGGGTCTCGAGGAGCAGTTCTTC. Its translation: CASSLGLAGLEEQFF.

The chain carries TRBV14 and TRBJ2-7; D call uncertain. This CDR3 contains 13 residues. Germline CDR1 and CDR2: SGHDN and FVKESK. V lost 1 base and J lost 3, with 7 bases in between. CDR3 bases: TGTGCCAGCAGCCAAGCGGGCGTCTACGAGCAGTACTTC. It is translated as CASSQAGVYEQYF.

This clone turned up a few times. The J gene is TRBJ1-1, the V gene TRBV2, with 9 bases lining up with TRBD1. The germline V gene has CDR1 SNHLY and CDR2 FYNNEI. The V segment lost 6 bases and the J segment 6 bases; nucleotides outside the gene matches: 8. The CDR3 consists of 14 residues. DNA for the CDR3: TGTGCCAGCAGCTGGACAGGGGTGAAGGCTGAAGCTTTCTTT. Translation gives CASSWTGVKAEAFF.

CDR3 coding DNA: TGTGCCAGCAGCAATACCGGGACTAAGATCTACGAGCAGTACTTC. Translating it yields CASSNTGTKIYEQYF. The chain carries TRBV27 and TRBJ2-7, with 7 bases fitting TRBD2. The CDR3 extends over 15 amino acids. V dropped 6 bases and J dropped 3; count of bases not matched to a gene: 11. Germline lookup yields CDR1 MNHEY and CDR2 SMNVEV (reference sequence).

The chain recombines TRBV28 with TRBJ2-5; TRBD2 agrees at 8 bases. The CDR3 spans 13 residues. J gave up 4 bases and V 3 bases, and 1 base lay outside the gene matches. In germline, CDR1 is MDHEN, CDR2 SYDVKM. CDR3 sequence: CASSFLAGETQYF. The CDR3 DNA is TGTGCCAGCAGTTTCCTAGCGGGAGAGACCCAGTACTTC. The full variable domain, with the rest looked up from reference TRBV28 and TRBJ2-5, is DVKVTQSSRYLVKRTGEKVFLECVQDMDHENMFWYRQDPGLGLRLIYFSYDVKMKEKGDIPEGYSVSREKKERFSLILESASTNQTSMYLCASSFLAGETQYFGPGTRLLVL.

This clone has only one observation. The chain combines TRBV27 with TRBJ2-4, with D perhaps being TRBD1 or TRBD2 (5 bases each). Germline-derived CDR1 and CDR2 are MNHEY and SMNVEV (reference sequence). CDR3 length: 14 residues. The V end lost 8 bases, the J end lost 0 bases, and 11 bases lay between the germline ends. Written as DNA, the CDR3 is TGTGCCAGCGGGTGGGGGTCAGCCAAAAACATTCAGTACTTC. This translates into CASGWGSAKNIQYF.

The chain employs TRBV9 and TRBJ1-1; possibly TRBD1 for D (6 bases). Germline CDR1 is SGDLS and CDR2 is YYNGEE. Trimming removed 0 bases at V and 5 bases at J, with 14 bases between. The CDR3 has 15 residues. This CDR3 reads CASSVADRLGTEAFF. The CDR3 region has the DNA TGTGCCAGCAGCGTAGCCGACAGGCTGGGGACTGAAGCTTTCTTT.

The rearrangement joins TRBV5-1 to TRBJ1-1; 9 bases are shared with TRBD1. The CDR3 totals 15 residues. Germline values: CDR1 SGHRS, CDR2 YFSETQ. The V segment lost 9 bases and the J segment 0 bases; nucleotides outside the gene matches: 9. The CDR3 bases are TGCGCCACCCAAGCGGGACAGGGATTGAACACTGAAGCTTTCTTT. The encoded protein is CATQAGQGLNTEAFF.

The CDR3 sequence is CAIRRTGGGNEQYF. CDR3 coding DNA: TGTGCCATCAGGAGGACAGGGGGTGGGAACGAGCAGTACTTC. This chain uses TRBV10-3 with TRBJ2-7; 10 nucleotides agree with TRBD1. Germline values: CDR1 ENHRY, CDR2 SYGVKD. CDR3 length equals 14 residues. J gave up 5 bases and V 6 bases, and 7 bases lay outside the gene matches.

The chain carries TRBV27 and TRBJ2-6, with D unclear. The V and J ends lost 3 bases and 4 bases respectively, with 13 bases between them. Germline V gene lookup returns CDR1 MNHEY and CDR2 SMNVEV (reference sequence). The CDR3 sequence is 16 residues long. For the CDR3, the DNA is TGTGCCAGCAGTTTTAGCCCCCCGGGCGGGGCCAACGTCCTGACTTTC. Protein: CASSFSPPGGANVLTF. The full variable domain, with the rest looked up from reference TRBV27 and TRBJ2-6, is EAQVTQNPRYLITVTGKKLTVTCSQNMNHEYMSWYRQDPGLGLRQIYYSMNVEVTDKGDVPEGYKVSRKEKRNFPLILESPSPNQTSLYFCASSFSPPGGANVLTFGAGSRLTVL.

This clone has only a few counts. Distinct nucleotide sequences in the sample also encode this CDR3. The CDR3: CASGLGETQYF. CDR3 nucleotide sequence: TGTGCTAGTGGTTTGGGAGAGACCCAGTACTTC. This rearrangement joins TRBV12-5 to TRBJ2-5; D gene unclear. Trimming removed 1 base at V and 4 bases at J, with 1 base between. The CDR3 extends over 11 amino acids. CDR1 LGHNT and CDR2 FRNRAP come from the germline V gene.

The J gene is TRBJ1-5, the V gene TRBV7-9; D uncertain. CDR1 is SEHNR, CDR2 FQNEAQ, per germline (reference sequence). V lost 1 base, J lost 6 bases, and 10 bases lay in between. This CDR3 comprises 14 residues. The DNA of the CDR3 is TGTGCCAGCAGCTTAGAGGGTTCCTTTCAGCCCCAGCATTTT. This encodes CASSLEGSFQPQHF.

The chain combines TRBV4-1 with TRBJ1-2; D gene ambiguous. This CDR3 is built from 17 residues. Germline loops: CDR1 MGHRA, CDR2 YSYEKL. Trimming took 0 bases from V and 7 from J, leaving 21 bases between them. CDR3 nucleotides: TGCGCCAGCAGCCAAGATCAAGAGCCTTCGTGGTTCGGTGGCTACACCTTC. It specifies CASSQDQEPSWFGGYTF.

This clone showed up just a few times. The chain joins TRBV7-9 to TRBJ1-1; a possible D gene is TRBD1 (5 bases). The CDR3 extends over 14 amino acids. V was cut by 5 bases and J by 5 bases, with 15 bases left in between. Germline assignment: CDR1 SEHNR and CDR2 FQNEAQ (reference sequence). This CDR3 is CASSPYVGGTEAFF. The CDR3 DNA is TGTGCCAGCAGCCCGTACGTTGGGGGTACTGAAGCTTTCTTT.

This clone appeared once. This chain uses TRBV7-9 with TRBJ1-2; D is perhaps TRBD1 (5 bases). Trimming stripped 3 bases from V and 5 bases from J, with 10 bases between. CDR3 size: 13 residues. Germline V gene lookup returns CDR1 SEHNR and CDR2 FQNEAQ (reference sequence). CDR3 DNA: TGTGCCAGCAGCTTTGGACACCCATATGGCTACACCTTC. It translates to CASSFGHPYGYTF.

On this clone: Other nucleotide sequences from this sample produce the same CDR3. This chain links TRBV19 with TRBJ1-5; D unclear. The CDR3 totals 16 residues. Germline loops: CDR1 LNHDA, CDR2 SQIVND (reference sequence). V was shortened by 1 base and J by 0 bases, with 10 bases between the two germline ends. The CDR3 region has the DNA TGTGCCAGTAGTATAGGGCAGCCCTATAGCAATCAGCCCCAGCATTTT. This encodes CASSIGQPYSNQPQHF.

The rearrangement uses TRBV7-3 and TRBJ1-1, with D possibly matching TRBD1 (6 bases). The CDR3 is 14 residues long. V shed 4 bases and J shed 4 bases, with 13 bases lying between them. Germline lookup yields CDR1 SGHTA and CDR2 FQGTGA. The CDR3 here is CASSSGGGGTEAFF. As DNA, the CDR3 is TGTGCCAGCAGCTCCGGAGGGGGGGGCACTGAAGCTTTCTTT.